The 10 T cell receptor beta chains below all came from one sample that was sequenced in a study of Graves' ophthalmopathy and Graves' hyperthyroidism. The authors amplified TCR beta CDR3 regions from RNA transcripts. HTBI primers primed a first-round RT-PCR, and a second-round multiplex PCR followed. TCRdb analysed the multiplex PCR reads with MiXCR anew, one entry per CDR3 protein. The sample includes under 350,000 distinct CDR3 sequences, roughly a sixth seen only once; the top ten take roughly an eighth. The sequenced sample was peripheral blood. The receptors shown here come from an adult man with Graves' ophthalmopathy.

This clonotype has a count of ten or more. This chain connects TRBV27 to TRBJ2-5, with D unclear. With 4 bases removed from V and 9 bases from J, the gap between germline ends came to 15 bases. The CDR3 consists of 13 residues. The germline V gene has CDR1 MNHEY and CDR2 SMNVEV (reference sequence). CDR3 residues: CASSYYAGAAQYF. The CDR3 DNA reads as TGTGCCAGCAGTTACTACGCCGGCGCGGCCCAGTACTTC.

This clonotype was seen ten or more times. The rearrangement uses TRBV7-9 and TRBJ2-2; D unclear. Germline values: CDR1 SEHNR, CDR2 FQNEAQ (reference sequence). V shed 1 base and J shed 2 bases, with 8 bases lying between them. The CDR3 is made up of 15 amino acids. CDR3 sequence (DNA): TGTGCCAGCAGCTTAGGCGTGCCTAACACCGGGGAGCTGTTTTTT. Its translation: CASSLGVPNTGELFF.

V gene TRBV27 combines with J gene TRBJ1-6, with 7 bases identical to TRBD1. The germline gives CDR1 MNHEY, CDR2 SMNVEV (reference sequence). The V gene end was trimmed by 2 bases and the J gene end by 8 bases; junction bases not matched to a gene: 0. The CDR3 has 13 residues. The CDR3 bases are TGTGCCAGCAGTTTAAGGGGGCATTCACCCCTCCACTTT. Its protein product is CASSLRGHSPLHF.

In its sample, this clonotype was seen many times. The CDR3 DNA reads TGTGCCAGCAGCTCCACCGGGACAGCGCAAGACAAAGGAAACACCATATATTTT. Translated, it gives CASSSTGTAQDKGNTIYF. V and J are TRBV5-4 and TRBJ1-3, with TRBD1 matching over 7 bases. This CDR3 is 18 amino acids long. The germline V gene has CDR1 SGHNT and CDR2 YYREEE (reference sequence). Trimming cost V 3 bases and J 4 bases; bases outside gene matches: 16.

This clonotype has ten or more counts. This chain connects TRBV11-2 to TRBJ1-4; 7 nucleotides align to TRBD1. The CDR3 sequence is 16 residues long. From germline, CDR1 is SGHAT and CDR2 FQNNGV. V shed 5 bases and J 7 bases; nucleotides not matched to a gene: 13. Here the CDR3 reads CASSLTGSPSVEKLFF. In DNA form, the CDR3 reads TGTGCCAGCAGCCTGACAGGGAGCCCCTCGGTTGAAAAACTGTTTTTT. Based on the CDR3 plus reference TRBV11-2 and TRBJ1-4, the full variable domain is EAGVAQSPRYKIIEKRQSVAFWCNPISGHATLYWYQQILGQGPKLLIQFQNNGVVDDSQLPKDRFSAERLKGVDSTLKIQPAKLEDSAVYLCASSLTGSPSVEKLFFGSGTQLSVL.

This clonotype was detected many times. The rearrangement links TRBV15 to TRBJ2-2; D unclear. The germline gives CDR1 LNHNV, CDR2 YYDKDF (reference sequence). The ends were cut back, 5 bases at V and 1 base at J, with 17 bases in the middle. This CDR3 is built from 17 residues. CDR3 in DNA: TGTGCCACCAGCCTCTCTGAGAGGTTGGAGAACACCGGGGAGCTGTTTTTT. Translation: CATSLSERLENTGELFF.

In its sample, this clonotype was seen many times. For the CDR3, the DNA is TGTGCCAGCAGCTTAGATCTCGGGGAGCTGTTTTTT. Its protein product is CASSLDLGELFF. The genes are TRBV7-9 and TRBJ2-2, with unresolved D. The CDR3 totals 12 residues. V was cut by 1 base and J by 7 bases, with 4 bases left in between. Germline values: CDR1 SEHNR, CDR2 FQNEAQ (reference sequence). Supplemented by reference TRBV7-9 and TRBJ2-2, the full variable domain reads DTGVSQNPRHKITKRGQNVTFRCDPISEHNRLYWYRQTLGQGPEFLTYFQNEAQLEKSRLLSDRFSAERPKGSFSTLEIQRTEQGDSAMYLCASSLDLGELFFGEGSRLTVL.

The genes are TRBV24-1 and TRBJ1-5, with D possibly matching TRBD1 (6 bases). The germline CDR1 and CDR2 sequences are KGHDR and SFDVKD. The CDR3 totals 14 residues. The V gene lost 5 bases and the J gene lost 5 bases, with 12 bases spanning the gap. CDR3 in amino acids: CATSGTGTDQPQHF. CDR3 DNA sequence: TGTGCCACCAGTGGTACAGGGACGGATCAGCCCCAGCATTTT.

This clonotype was counted at least ten times. This sequence joins TRBV6-2 or TRBV6-3 and TRBJ1-1; 7 bases align to TRBD1. This CDR3 has 12 amino acids. Germline V gene lookup returns CDR1 MNHEY and CDR2 SVGEGT. V lost 5 bases and J lost 8; bases outside the gene matches: 5. The CDR3 here is CASSRTGEEAFF. The CDR3 DNA reads as TGTGCCAGCAGTCGGACAGGAGAAGAAGCTTTCTTT.

This clonotype has a count of ten or more. J is TRBJ1-2 and V is TRBV6-5; D call uncertain. With 0 bases removed from V and 1 base from J, the gap between germline ends came to 9 bases. This CDR3 has 15 amino acids. Germline V gives CDR1 MNHEY, CDR2 SVGAGI. CDR3 sequence: CASSYSGMGNYGYTF. For the CDR3, the DNA is TGTGCCAGCAGTTACTCGGGTATGGGTAACTATGGCTACACCTTC.